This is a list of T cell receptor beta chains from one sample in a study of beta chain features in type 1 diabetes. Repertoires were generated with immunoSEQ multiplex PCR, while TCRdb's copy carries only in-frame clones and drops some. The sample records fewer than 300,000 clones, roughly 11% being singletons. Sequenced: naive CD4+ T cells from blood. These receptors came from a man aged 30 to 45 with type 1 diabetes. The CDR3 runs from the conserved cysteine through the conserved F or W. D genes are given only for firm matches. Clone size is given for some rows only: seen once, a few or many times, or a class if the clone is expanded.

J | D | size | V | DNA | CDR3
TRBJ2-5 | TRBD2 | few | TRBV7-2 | TGTGCCAGCAGCGGGGGGGACCCGCGGACCCAGTACTTC | CASSGGDPRTQYF
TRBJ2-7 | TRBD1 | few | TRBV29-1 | TGCAGCGTTTTGCGACAGGGGGCGGAAGAGCAGTACTTC | CSVLRQGAEEQYF
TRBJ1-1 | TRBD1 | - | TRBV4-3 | TGCGCCAGCAGCCAACTCGGACAGGCCCTTGAAGCTTTCTTT | CASSQLGQALEAFF
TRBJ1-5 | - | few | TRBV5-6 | TGTGCCAGCAGCTTGTACAGCCTTGAGCATCAGCCCCAGCATTTT | CASSLYSLEHQPQHF
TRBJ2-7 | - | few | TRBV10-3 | TGTGCCATCAGCAGACACGGAGGGACCTACGAGCAGTACTTC | CAISRHGGTYEQYF
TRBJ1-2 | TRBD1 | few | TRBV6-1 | TGTGCCAGCAAAGACAGGGGGCCGCGAGGCTACACCTTC | CASKDRGPRGYTF
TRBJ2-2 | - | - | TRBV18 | TGTGCCAGCTCACCGGGACTGGGTGTCGGCGGGGAGCTGTTTTTT | CASSPGLGVGGELFF
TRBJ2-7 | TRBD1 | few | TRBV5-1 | TGCGCCAGCAGCTTCTCCGGGACAGGCTTGTACGAGCAGTACTTC | CASSFSGTGLYEQYF
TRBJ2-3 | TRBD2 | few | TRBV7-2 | TGTGCCAGCAGCAAACACCTAGCGGGGAGGGGCACAGATACGCAGTATTTT | CASSKHLAGRGTDTQYF
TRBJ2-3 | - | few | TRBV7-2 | TGTGCCAGCAGCTTACAGGCTAGCGCCATTAGCACAGATACGCAGTATTTT | CASSLQASAISTDTQYF
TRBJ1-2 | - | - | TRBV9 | TGTGCCAGCAGCGTCCAAACAGGGTTCCAAGGCTACACCTTC | CASSVQTGFQGYTF
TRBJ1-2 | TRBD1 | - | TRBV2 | TGTGCCAGCCGGCGGGACAGCCCAACGTATGGCTACACCTTC | CASRRDSPTYGYTF
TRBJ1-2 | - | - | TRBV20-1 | TGCAGTGCTAGAGGCGGGTATGGCTACACCTTC | CSARGGYGYTF
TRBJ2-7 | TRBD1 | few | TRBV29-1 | TGCAGCGCTGAGGGACAGACCTACGAGCAGTACTTC | CSAEGQTYEQYF
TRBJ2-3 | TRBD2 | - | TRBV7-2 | TGTGCCAGCAGACGGGGGGGCCTGCAAACAGATACGCAGTATTTT | CASRRGGLQTDTQYF
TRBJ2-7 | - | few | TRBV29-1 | TGCAGCGTTGGATCAGACTTGAGCTCCTACGAGCAGTACTTC | CSVGSDLSSYEQYF
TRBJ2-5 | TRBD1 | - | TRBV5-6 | TGTGCCAGCCAACAGGGGAACCAAGAGACCCAGTACTTC | CASQQGNQETQYF
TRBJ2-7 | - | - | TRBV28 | TGTGCCAGCAGGAGGGCCTACAGCTGGGTCTTC | CASRRAYSWVF
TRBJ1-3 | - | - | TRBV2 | TGTGCCAGCAGCGAAGGGACATCTGGAAACACCATATATTTT | CASSEGTSGNTIYF
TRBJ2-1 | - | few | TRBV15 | TGTGCCACCAGCAGAGATAGGGGAATAGCACGCAATGAGCAGTTCTTC | CATSRDRGIARNEQFF
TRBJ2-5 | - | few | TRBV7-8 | TGTGCCAGCAGCTTAGCGCGGCTAGCGAATGAGGAGACCCAGTACTTC | CASSLARLANEETQYF
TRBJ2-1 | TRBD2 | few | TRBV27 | TGTGCCAGCAGTCGCCTAGCGGGGGTCTACAATTGGGAGCAGTTCTTC | CASSRLAGVYNWEQFF
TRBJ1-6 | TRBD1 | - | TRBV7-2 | TGTGCCAGCAGCCTAGATTGGACAGGGGGCAATTCACCCCTCCACTTT | CASSLDWTGGNSPLHF
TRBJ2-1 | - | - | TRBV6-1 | TGTGCCAGCAGTGAAGAAAGGGTAGCGGAGCAGTTCTTC | CASSEERVAEQFF
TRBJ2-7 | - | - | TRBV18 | TGTGCCAGCTCACCATCCTGGACAGCCTACGAGCAGTACTTC | CASSPSWTAYEQYF
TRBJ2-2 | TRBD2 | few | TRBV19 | TGTGCCAGTAGTCCGGGAGGTGGGACCGGGGAGCTGTTTTTT | CASSPGGGTGELFF
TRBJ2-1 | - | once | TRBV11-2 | TGTGCCAGTAGGCCTTGGGGGGATTTCTCCTACAATGAGCAGTTCTTC | CASRPWGDFSYNEQFF
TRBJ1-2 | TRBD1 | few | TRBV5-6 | TGTGCCAGCAGCCCGGACAGGAACTATGGCTACACCTTC | CASSPDRNYGYTF
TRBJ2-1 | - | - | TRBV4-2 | TGTGCCAGCAGCTTGGGCGGAGGAAACAATGAGCAGTTCTTC | CASSLGGGNNEQFF
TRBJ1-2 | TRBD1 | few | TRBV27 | TGTGCCAGCAGTTTCGGGCATCGGACAGGGGACGGCTACACCTTC | CASSFGHRTGDGYTF
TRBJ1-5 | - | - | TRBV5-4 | TGTGCCAGCAGCCAAGATTCCTCGGGGGGCAGGAGCAATCAGCCCCAGCATTTT | CASSQDSSGGRSNQPQHF